This passage covers 8 T cell receptor beta chains from one sample sequenced in a study of OX40 agonist ivuxolimab in advanced cancers. Assay: immunoSEQ multiplex PCR; the TCRdb copy retains only in-frame clones and omits some. Among 25,000 to 35,000 clones listed, around nine tenths were seen once. The source material was CD4+ or CD8+ T cells sorted from blood, sampled in a trial of the OX40 agonist ivuxolimab. Receptor source: an adult with an advanced solid tumor such as melanoma, head and neck, liver or kidney cancer.

The V gene is TRBV9, the J gene TRBJ1-3, with no clear D. V was cut by 4 bases and J by 2 bases, with 10 bases left in between. The CDR3 consists of 14 residues. Germline CDR1 reads SGDLS; CDR2 reads YYNGEE. CDR3 sequence reads: CASSQDWAGNTIYF. The CDR3 bases are TGTGCCAGCAGCCAAGACTGGGCTGGAAACACCATATATTTT. Combining the CDR3 with reference TRBV9 and TRBJ1-3 gives the whole variable domain DSGVTQTPKHLITATGQRVTLRCSPRSGDLSVYWYQQSLDQGLQFLIQYYNGEERAKGNILERFSAQQFPDLHSELNLSSLELGDSALYFCASSQDWAGNTIYFGEGSWLTVV.

The genes are TRBV7-6 and TRBJ2-7, with TRBD1 matching 9 bases. Germline-derived CDR1 and CDR2 are SGHVS and FNYEAQ. The CDR3 runs to 18 residues. V was clipped by 1 base and J by 3 bases; unmatched bases: 13. Written as DNA, the CDR3 is TGTGCCAGCAGCTTAGAGAGTACAGGGGGCGCCGCGAACTACGAGCAGTACTTC. Protein sequence: CASSLESTGGAANYEQYF.

This clone came up a few times. V gene TRBV21-1 combines with J gene TRBJ2-7; the D call in the table, TRBD2, was not verified against the DNA. TRBV21-1 is annotated as a pseudogene. This CDR3 comprises 16 residues. The CDR3 coding sequence is TGTGCCAGCAGCGACCACTCTAGCGGGAGGGCATACGAGCAGTACTTC. This sequence encodes CASSDHSSGRAYEQYF.

The chain has TRBV4-1 and TRBJ1-1, with 8 nucleotides matching TRBD1. The CDR3 has 16 amino acids. Trimming at V came to 1 base and at J to 5 bases, leaving 9 bases not matched to a gene. The germline CDR1 and CDR2 sequences are MGHRA and YSYEKL. CDR3 region: CASSQVYPDRVTEAFF. DNA for the CDR3: TGCGCCAGCAGCCAAGTCTACCCGGACAGGGTGACTGAAGCTTTCTTT.

CDR3 in DNA: TGTGCCAGTAGTGCGCGACAGGGGTACACTGAAGCTTTCTTT. Translated, it gives CASSARQGYTEAFF. The chain combines TRBV19 with TRBJ1-1, with 8 bases matching TRBD1. This CDR3 spans 14 amino acids. Per the germline V gene, CDR1 is LNHDA and CDR2 is SQIVND (reference sequence). The V and J ends lost 5 bases and 3 bases, in that order; junction bases with no gene match: 5.

This chain connects TRBV9 to TRBJ2-7, with TRBD1 as a possible D gene (6 bases). There are 14 residues in the CDR3. V was pared by 4 bases and J by 2 bases, with 13 bases between. In germline, CDR1 is SGDLS, CDR2 YYNGEE. The CDR3 is CASSSGDIPYEQYF. DNA of the CDR3: TGTGCCAGCAGCTCTGGGGACATCCCCTACGAGCAGTACTTC.

V and J are TRBV6-5 and TRBJ2-7, with a possible D match to TRBD1 (6 bases). Germline-derived CDR1 and CDR2 are MNHEY and SVGAGI. The ends were cut back, 2 bases at V and 2 bases at J, with 13 bases in the middle. The CDR3 is 15 residues long. The CDR3 loop reads CASSYMQGSTYEQYF. The CDR3 DNA sequence: TGTGCCAGCAGTTACATGCAGGGGTCGACCTACGAGCAGTACTTC.

The chain is built from TRBV6-6 and TRBJ2-5, with no clear D. Trimming cost V 0 bases and J 5 bases, with 10 bases left between them. Germline CDR1 is MNHNY and CDR2 is SVGAGI (reference sequence). The CDR3 runs to 14 residues. The CDR3 sequence is CASSYSVGTETQYF. CDR3 coding DNA: TGTGCCAGCAGTTACTCAGTCGGTACGGAGACCCAGTACTTC.